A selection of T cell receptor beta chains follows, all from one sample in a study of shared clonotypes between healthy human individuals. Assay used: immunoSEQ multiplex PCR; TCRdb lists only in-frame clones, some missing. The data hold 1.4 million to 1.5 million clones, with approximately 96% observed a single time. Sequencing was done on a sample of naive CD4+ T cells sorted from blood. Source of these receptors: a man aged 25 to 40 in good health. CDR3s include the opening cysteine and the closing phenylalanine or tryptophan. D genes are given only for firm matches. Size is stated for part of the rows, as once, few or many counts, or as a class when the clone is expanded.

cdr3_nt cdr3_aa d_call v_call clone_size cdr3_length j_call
TGTGCCAGCAGTTCATTACGGGATACAGGGGGGTTATTAGCGGGAGGACAACCTACGAAGCAGTACTTC CASSSLRDTGGLLAGGQPTKQYF TRBD2 TRBV28 . 23 TRBJ2-7
TGTGCCAGCACCAGAACAGGGGGCTACACTGAAGCTTTCTTT CASTRTGGYTEAFF TRBD1 TRBV5-6 . 14 TRBJ1-1
TGTGCCAGCAGGAAAGACAGGGGGCCTTATAGCAATCAGCCCCAGCATTTT CASRKDRGPYSNQPQHF TRBD1 TRBV2 . 17 TRBJ1-5
TGTGCCAGCAGTGAAGATTTACAGGGAAACCAGTACTTC CASSEDLQGNQYF . TRBV2 . 13 TRBJ2-5
TGTGCCAGCAGTGAAAAAAGAGCAGGGTTCAATGGCTACACCTTC CASSEKRAGFNGYTF . TRBV6-1 . 15 TRBJ1-2
TGTGCCAGCAGCTTATTGTCTCCGGGACTAGCGAACACCGGGGAGCTGTTTTTT CASSLLSPGLANTGELFF TRBD2 TRBV7-2 . 18 TRBJ2-2
TGTGCCAGCTCATCTTTGGGGCAAGAGACCCAGTACTTC CASSSLGQETQYF . TRBV18 . 13 TRBJ2-5
TGTGCCAGCTCACCAACACAACAGGGGTTTTATGAAAAACTGTTTTTT CASSPTQQGFYEKLFF TRBD1 TRBV18 once 16 TRBJ1-4
TGTGCCAGAAGGTCGACTGAAGCTTTCTTT CARRSTEAFF . TRBV5-3 few 10 TRBJ1-1
TGTGCCAGCAGTTCTGCTAAAGGGCTCTATGGCTACACCTTC CASSSAKGLYGYTF . TRBV28 . 14 TRBJ1-2
TGTGCCAGCAGCCCATGGACAGGGGCCACAGATACGCAGTATTTT CASSPWTGATDTQYF TRBD1 TRBV9 . 15 TRBJ2-3
TGTGCCAGCCGCTTCGGGCTATCGGAGGCTTTCTTT CASRFGLSEAFF . TRBV28 . 12 TRBJ1-1
TGTGCCAGCATCCAGAGGGAGACCCAGTACTTC CASIQRETQYF . TRBV28 . 11 TRBJ2-5
TGTGCCAGCAGGGAACAGGGGCGAAATGAAAAACTGTTTTTT CASREQGRNEKLFF TRBD1 TRBV28 . 14 TRBJ1-4
TGCAGTGCTATGCTAGTGGAGACCCAGTACTTC CSAMLVETQYF . TRBV20-1 . 11 TRBJ2-5
TGTGCCAGCAGCTTAGATCGGGACAGGAGCACAGATACGCAGTATTTT CASSLDRDRSTDTQYF TRBD1 TRBV5-4 once 16 TRBJ2-3
TGTGCCTGGAGTGTAATGGGAGTCACAGATACGCAGTATTTT CAWSVMGVTDTQYF . TRBV30 . 14 TRBJ2-3
TGTGCCAGCAGAAGAGGGGGGACAGCGAATGAGCAGTTCTTC CASRRGGTANEQFF . TRBV28 . 14 TRBJ2-1
TGTGCCAGCAGTACTAGCGGGAGAAGGAATGAGCAGTTCTTC CASSTSGRRNEQFF TRBD2 TRBV28 . 14 TRBJ2-1
TGTGCCAGCAGTTTGGTGCGAGGGGAGCCCCAGCATTTT CASSLVRGEPQHF . TRBV28 . 13 TRBJ1-5
TGCGCCAGCAGCCAAGGGGGACTGGGGAACAATGAGCAGTTCTTC CASSQGGLGNNEQFF . TRBV4-3 . 15 TRBJ2-1
TGTGCCAGCAGAGCACACCAACTTTACAATGAGCAATTCTTC CASRAHQLYNEQFF . TRBV2 . 14 TRBJ2-1
TGCGCCAGCAGTGGGGCGAACACTGAAGCTTTCTTT CASSGANTEAFF . TRBV10-2 . 12 TRBJ1-1
TGTGCCAGCAGCCGTAGCGGTTCAGCCAAAAACATTCAGTACTTC CASSRSGSAKNIQYF . TRBV11-2 . 15 TRBJ2-4
TGTGCCAGCAGCGTTAGACAGGGGGCCGCTGCGTACCAAGAGACCCAGTACTTC CASSVRQGAAAYQETQYF TRBD1 TRBV5-4 . 18 TRBJ2-5
TGTGCCAGCAGCTTAGTTGGCGGATTCACCGGGGAGCTGTTTTTT CASSLVGGFTGELFF . TRBV7-2 few 15 TRBJ2-2
TGTGCCAGCAGCCAAGGCGAGGGGCGGTACAATGAGCAGTTCTTC CASSQGEGRYNEQFF . TRBV14 . 15 TRBJ2-1
TGTGCCAGCAGCCAAGACGAAATGTCCAGAAACATTCAGTACTTC CASSQDEMSRNIQYF . TRBV4-2 once 15 TRBJ2-4
TGTGCCAGCAGCTTAAGTCCGGGACAGGGACAACGAGAGACCCAGTACTTC CASSLSPGQGQRETQYF TRBD1 TRBV7-2 once 17 TRBJ2-5
TGTGCCAGCAGCTTAGACGAAAATCAGCCCCAGCATTTT CASSLDENQPQHF . TRBV7-2 . 13 TRBJ1-5
TGTGCCAGCACACTCCGACAGGCCGAGTGGTTCTTC CASTLRQAEWFF . TRBV6-1 . 12 TRBJ2-1
TGTGCCAGCAGCTTGTTTGGGACAGGAGTTGAAAAACTGTTTTTT CASSLFGTGVEKLFF TRBD1 TRBV5-4 . 15 TRBJ1-4
TGTGCCAGTCAGGACAGTCGCTTTAACACTGAAGCTTTCTTT CASQDSRFNTEAFF . TRBV19 . 14 TRBJ1-1
TGTGCCAGCAGGTCGACAGGGGCTATCTCCTACGAGCAGTACTTC CASRSTGAISYEQYF TRBD1 TRBV2 . 15 TRBJ2-7
TGTGCCAGCAGCCAAGACGTATCGGGACTCCAGCGGATGGGCACCTACGAGCAGTACTTC CASSQDVSGLQRMGTYEQYF . TRBV14 . 20 TRBJ2-7
TGTGCCAGCAGTACCAGCCTGACAGGGCTGGGCGAGACCCAGTACTTC CASSTSLTGLGETQYF TRBD1 TRBV27 . 16 TRBJ2-5
TGTGCCAGCAGCTTGTCAGCGGGATATACCGGGGAGCTGTTTTTT CASSLSAGYTGELFF TRBD2 TRBV11-2 . 15 TRBJ2-2
TGTGCCAGCAGTGTGGACAGGCAAACCTACGAGCAGTACTTC CASSVDRQTYEQYF TRBD1 TRBV6-1 . 14 TRBJ2-7
TGTGCCAGCAGCTTGTACAGGGGGAGACCTTCCTACGAGCAGTACTTC CASSLYRGRPSYEQYF TRBD1 TRBV11-2 . 16 TRBJ2-7
TGTGCCAGCAGCCCTGGCAGAGGGCTCTACAATGAGCAGTTCTTC CASSPGRGLYNEQFF . TRBV7-8 . 15 TRBJ2-1
TGTGCCAGCTCACCCACCGGGAAATCCAACGAGCAGTACTTC CASSPTGKSNEQYF . TRBV18 . 14 TRBJ2-7